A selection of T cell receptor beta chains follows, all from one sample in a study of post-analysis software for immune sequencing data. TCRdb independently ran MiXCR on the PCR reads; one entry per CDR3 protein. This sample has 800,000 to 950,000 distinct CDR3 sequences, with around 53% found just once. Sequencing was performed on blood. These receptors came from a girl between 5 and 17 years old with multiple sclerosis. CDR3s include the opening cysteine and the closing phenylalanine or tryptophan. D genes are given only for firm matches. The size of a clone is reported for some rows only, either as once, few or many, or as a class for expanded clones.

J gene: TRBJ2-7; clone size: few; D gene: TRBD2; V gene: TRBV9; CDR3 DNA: TGTGCCAGCAGCGTAGCGCCTAGCGGGAGGAACGAGCAGTACTTC; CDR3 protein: CASSVAPSGRNEQYF
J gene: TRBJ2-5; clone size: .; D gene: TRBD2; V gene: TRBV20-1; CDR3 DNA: TGCAGTGCTGATGATACCGGGGGACTAGCGGGAGGGATCCAAGAGACCCAGTACTTC; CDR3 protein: CSADDTGGLAGGIQETQYF
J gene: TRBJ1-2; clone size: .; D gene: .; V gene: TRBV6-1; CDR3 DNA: TGTGCCAGCAGTGAAGAAGGCCACCTCTATGGCTACACCTTC; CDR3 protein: CASSEEGHLYGYTF
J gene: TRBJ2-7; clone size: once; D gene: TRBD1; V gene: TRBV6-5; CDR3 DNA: TGTGCCAGCAGTTACTCTGACAGGGGCGAGCAGTACTTC; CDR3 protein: CASSYSDRGEQYF
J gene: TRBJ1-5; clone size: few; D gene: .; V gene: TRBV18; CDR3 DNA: TGTGCCAGCTCAGGAGGTAATCAGCCCCAGCATTTT; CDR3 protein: CASSGGNQPQHF
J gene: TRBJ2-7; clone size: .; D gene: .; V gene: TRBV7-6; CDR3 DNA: TGTGCCAGCAGTTTAAAAGCGGATCCACCTGGCGAGCAGTACTTC; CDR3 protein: CASSLKADPPGEQYF
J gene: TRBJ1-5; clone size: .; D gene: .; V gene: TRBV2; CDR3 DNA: TGTGCCAGCAGTGGATTTGGGGCCAATCAGCCCCGGCATTTT; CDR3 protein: CASSGFGANQPRHF
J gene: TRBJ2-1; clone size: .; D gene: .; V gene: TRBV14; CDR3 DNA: TGTGCCAGCAGCCAAGAAAGGATCAGGGTAGGTGAGCAGTTCTTC; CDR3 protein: CASSQERIRVGEQFF
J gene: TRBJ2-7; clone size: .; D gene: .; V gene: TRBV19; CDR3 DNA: TGTGCCAGTAGTATAAGTGGGACCTGGGCCTACGAGCAGTACTTC; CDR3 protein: CASSISGTWAYEQYF
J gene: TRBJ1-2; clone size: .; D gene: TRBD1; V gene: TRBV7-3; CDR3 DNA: TGTGCCAGCAGCTCACGAAAACTATTACAGGGGCGGCATGGCTACACCTTC; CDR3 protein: CASSSRKLLQGRHGYTF
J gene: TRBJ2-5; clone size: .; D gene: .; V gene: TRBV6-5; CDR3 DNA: TGTGCCAGCAGTTACAAGGGCCGGAGGGAGACCCAGTACTTC; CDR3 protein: CASSYKGRRETQYF
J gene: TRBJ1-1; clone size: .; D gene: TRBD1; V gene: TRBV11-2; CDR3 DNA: TGTGCCAGCAGCCCGCGGACAGGGGGGCAGGGGATGAACACTGAAGCTTTCTTT; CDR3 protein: CASSPRTGGQGMNTEAFF
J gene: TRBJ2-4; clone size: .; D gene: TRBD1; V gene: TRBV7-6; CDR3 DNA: TGTGCCAGCAGCGGAGACAGGGGGCGTCCGTACTTC; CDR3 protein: CASSGDRGRPYF
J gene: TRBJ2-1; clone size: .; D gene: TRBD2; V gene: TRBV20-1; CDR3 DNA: TGCAGTGCCCTGACTAGCGGGAGGTTCAATGAGCAGTTCTTC; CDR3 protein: CSALTSGRFNEQFF
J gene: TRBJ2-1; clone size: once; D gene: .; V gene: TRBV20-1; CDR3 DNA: TGCAGTGCTAGATGGACTTGGGCCAATGAGCAGTTCTTC; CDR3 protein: CSARWTWANEQFF
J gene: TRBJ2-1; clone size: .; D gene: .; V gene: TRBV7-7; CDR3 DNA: TGTGCCAGCAGCTCGGACCCGGGGGATGAGCAGTTCTTC; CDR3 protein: CASSSDPGDEQFF
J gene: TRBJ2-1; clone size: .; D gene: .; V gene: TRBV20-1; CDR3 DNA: TGCAGTGCTAGAGATGGGCGGGGGCCCTACAATGAGCAGTTCTTC; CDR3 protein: CSARDGRGPYNEQFF
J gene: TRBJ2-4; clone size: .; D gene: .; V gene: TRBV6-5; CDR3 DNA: TGTGCCAGCAGTCACCGGGAAGGGAGTCAGAACATTCAGTACTTC; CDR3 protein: CASSHREGSQNIQYF
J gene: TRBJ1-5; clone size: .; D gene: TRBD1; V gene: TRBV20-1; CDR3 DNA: TGCAGTGCTCCCCAACCGGGACAGGGAATGAACGGGAGCAATCAGCCCCAGCATTTT; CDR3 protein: CSAPQPGQGMNGSNQPQHF
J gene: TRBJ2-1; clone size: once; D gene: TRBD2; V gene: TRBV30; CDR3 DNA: TGTGCCTGGAGGGGGACTAGCGGGAGGATCAGCTCCTACAATGAGCAGTTCTTC; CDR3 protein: CAWRGTSGRISSYNEQFF
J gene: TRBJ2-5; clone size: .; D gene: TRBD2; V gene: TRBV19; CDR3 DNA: TGTGCCAGTAGTATCCAAGCCCGACTAGCGGGGCAAGAGACCCAGTACTTC; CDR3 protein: CASSIQARLAGQETQYF
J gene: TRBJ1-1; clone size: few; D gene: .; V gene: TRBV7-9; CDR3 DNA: TGTGCCAGCAGCTTAGCCCCCACAGGGATGAGCACTGAAGCTTTCTTT; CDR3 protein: CASSLAPTGMSTEAFF
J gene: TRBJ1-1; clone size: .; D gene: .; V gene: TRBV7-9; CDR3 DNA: TGTGCCAGCAGCTTAGCGTGGGGGACGGACCACACTGAAGCTTTCTTT; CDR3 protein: CASSLAWGTDHTEAFF
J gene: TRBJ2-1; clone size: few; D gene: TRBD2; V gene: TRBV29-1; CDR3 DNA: TGCAGCGTCGGCCTTCGCCTAGCGGGAGAGTACAATGAGCAGTTCTTC; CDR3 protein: CSVGLRLAGEYNEQFF
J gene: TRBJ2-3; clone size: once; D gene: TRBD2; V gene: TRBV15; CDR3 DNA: TGTGCCACCAGCAGAGATCAGGGACTAGCGGGAGGTACGCAGTATTTT; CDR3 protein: CATSRDQGLAGGTQYF
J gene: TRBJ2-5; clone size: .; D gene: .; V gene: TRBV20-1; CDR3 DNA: TGCAGTGCTAAGGACGGACCCCGAGAGGAGCAGTACTTC; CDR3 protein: CSAKDGPREEQYF
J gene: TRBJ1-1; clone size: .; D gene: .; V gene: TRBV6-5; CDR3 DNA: TGTGCCAGCAGTTACTCGGGGCGTGAAGCTTTCTTT; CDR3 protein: CASSYSGREAFF
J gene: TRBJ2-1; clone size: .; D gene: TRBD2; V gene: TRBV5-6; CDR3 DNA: TGTGCCAGCAGAGGGAGGGTAGCGGGGGCCGCTTGGGAGGGTGAGCAGTTCTTC; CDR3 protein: CASRGRVAGAAWEGEQFF
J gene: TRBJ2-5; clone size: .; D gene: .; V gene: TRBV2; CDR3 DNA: TGTGCCAGCAGGGGGAAGGCACAAGAGACCCAGTACTTC; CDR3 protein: CASRGKAQETQYF
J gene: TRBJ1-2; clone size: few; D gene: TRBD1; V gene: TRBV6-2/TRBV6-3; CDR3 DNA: TGTGCCAGCAGTTACGGGACAGCCGATTATGGCTACACCTTC; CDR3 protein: CASSYGTADYGYTF
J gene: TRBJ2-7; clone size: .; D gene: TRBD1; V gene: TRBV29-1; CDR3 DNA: TGCAGCGTTGGACAGGGGGCCGAGCAGTACTTC; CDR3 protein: CSVGQGAEQYF
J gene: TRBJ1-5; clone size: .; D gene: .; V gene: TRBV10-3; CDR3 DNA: TGTGCCATCAGTGAAAGTCCCGGGCCCCAGCATTTT; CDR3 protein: CAISESPGPQHF
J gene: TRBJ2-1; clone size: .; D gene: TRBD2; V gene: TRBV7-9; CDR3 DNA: TGTGCCAGCAGCTTGAGGGGACTAGTTGCCAATGAGCAGTTCTTC; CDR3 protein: CASSLRGLVANEQFF
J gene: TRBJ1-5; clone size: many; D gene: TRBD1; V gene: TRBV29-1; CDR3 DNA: TGCAGCGTTGAACTGACAGGGTCAATGGGGCCCCAGCATTTT; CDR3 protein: CSVELTGSMGPQHF
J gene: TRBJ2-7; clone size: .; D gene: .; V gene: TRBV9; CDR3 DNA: TGTGCCAGCAGCGTAGCCAGGGGCCCCTACAAGCAGTACTTC; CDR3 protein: CASSVARGPYKQYF
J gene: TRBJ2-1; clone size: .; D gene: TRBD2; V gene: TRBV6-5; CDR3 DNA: TGTGCCAGCAGTTACACTAGCGGGAGACTGAATGAGCAGTTCTTC; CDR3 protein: CASSYTSGRLNEQFF
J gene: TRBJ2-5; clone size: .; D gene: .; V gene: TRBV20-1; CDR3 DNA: TGCAGTGCTAGTTCGCGGGATAAAGAGACCCAGTACTTC; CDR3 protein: CSASSRDKETQYF
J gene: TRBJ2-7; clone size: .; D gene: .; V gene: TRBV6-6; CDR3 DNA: TGTGCCAGCAGATACAGTAGGGGTAAGCCCTACGAGCAGTACTTC; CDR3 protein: CASRYSRGKPYEQYF
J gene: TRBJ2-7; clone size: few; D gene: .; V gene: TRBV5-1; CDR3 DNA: TGCGCCAGCAGGGGTGGGACCATCTACGAGCAGTACTTC; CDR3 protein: CASRGGTIYEQYF
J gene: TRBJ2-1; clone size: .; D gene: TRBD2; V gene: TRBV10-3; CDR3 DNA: TGTGCCATCAGTGAGAGACTAGCGGGGGAGTACAGTAATGAGCAGTTCTTC; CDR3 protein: CAISERLAGEYSNEQFF
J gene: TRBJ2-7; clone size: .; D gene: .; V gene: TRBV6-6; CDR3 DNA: TGTGCCAGCTCGAGGGCCCTATTGGCCGAGCAGTACTTC; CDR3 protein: CASSRALLAEQYF
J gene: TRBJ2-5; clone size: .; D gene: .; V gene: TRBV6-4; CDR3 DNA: TGTGCCAGCAGTGAAGGGGTCGGGGAGACCCAGTACTTC; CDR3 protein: CASSEGVGETQYF
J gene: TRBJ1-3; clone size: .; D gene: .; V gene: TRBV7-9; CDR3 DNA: TGTGCCAGCAGCCCGTCACAGGGTACCGGAAACACCATATATTTT; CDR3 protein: CASSPSQGTGNTIYF
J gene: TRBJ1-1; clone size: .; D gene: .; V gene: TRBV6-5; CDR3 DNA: TGTGCCAGCAGTTACTACAGACCAGATGCTGAAGCTTTCTTT; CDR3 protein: CASSYYRPDAEAFF
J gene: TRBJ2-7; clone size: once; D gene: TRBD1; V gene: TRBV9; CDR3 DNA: TGTGCCAGCAGCGTGGAACCGGGACAGGGGTTCGAGCAGTACTTC; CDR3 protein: CASSVEPGQGFEQYF
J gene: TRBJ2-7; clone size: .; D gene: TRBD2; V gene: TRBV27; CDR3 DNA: TGTGCCAGCAGCTTTACATGGTTAGCGGGAGCTTACGAGCAGTACTTC; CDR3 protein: CASSFTWLAGAYEQYF
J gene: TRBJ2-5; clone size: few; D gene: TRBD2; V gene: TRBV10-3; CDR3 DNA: TGTGCCATCAGTGAGTCCGCTAGCGGGGGGGCCCAAGAGACCCAGTACTTC; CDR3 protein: CAISESASGGAQETQYF
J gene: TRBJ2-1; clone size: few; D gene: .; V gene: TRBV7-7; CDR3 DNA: TGTGCTAGCAGCTTAGTGCTGGGGGCTAGAGAGCAGTTCTTC; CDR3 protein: CASSLVLGAREQFF
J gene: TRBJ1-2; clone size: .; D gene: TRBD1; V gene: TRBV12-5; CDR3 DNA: TGTGCTAGTGGGGGGACAGAGAACTATGGCTACACCTTC; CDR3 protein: CASGGTENYGYTF
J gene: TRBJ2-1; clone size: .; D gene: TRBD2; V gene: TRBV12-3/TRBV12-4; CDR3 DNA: TGTGCCAGCAGTTTACAGCGGGGCTCCTACAATGAGCAGTTCTTC; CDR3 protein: CASSLQRGSYNEQFF
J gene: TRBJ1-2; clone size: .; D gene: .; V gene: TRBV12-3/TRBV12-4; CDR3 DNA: TGTGCCAGCAGCCCCCTCGGGGGAAGCTATGGCTACACCTTC; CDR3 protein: CASSPLGGSYGYTF
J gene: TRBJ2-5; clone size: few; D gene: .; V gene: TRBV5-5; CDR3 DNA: TGTGCCAGCAGCTTCCCCCTGGGGGAGACCCAGTACTTC; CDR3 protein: CASSFPLGETQYF
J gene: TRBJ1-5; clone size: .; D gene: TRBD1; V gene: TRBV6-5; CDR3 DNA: TGTGCCAGCAGTCGACAGGGGCGCAATCAGCCCCAGCATTTT; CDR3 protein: CASSRQGRNQPQHF
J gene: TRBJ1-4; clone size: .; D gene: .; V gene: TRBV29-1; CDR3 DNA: TGCAGAAAGAGAGCTTCTGGCAGGGTCATAAAAGGGGAAAAACTGTTTTTT; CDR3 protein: CRKRASGRVIKGEKLFF
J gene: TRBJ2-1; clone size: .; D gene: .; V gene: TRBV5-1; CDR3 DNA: TGCGCCAGCAGCTTGGGACAGGTTAATAATGAGCAGTTCTTC; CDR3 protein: CASSLGQVNNEQFF